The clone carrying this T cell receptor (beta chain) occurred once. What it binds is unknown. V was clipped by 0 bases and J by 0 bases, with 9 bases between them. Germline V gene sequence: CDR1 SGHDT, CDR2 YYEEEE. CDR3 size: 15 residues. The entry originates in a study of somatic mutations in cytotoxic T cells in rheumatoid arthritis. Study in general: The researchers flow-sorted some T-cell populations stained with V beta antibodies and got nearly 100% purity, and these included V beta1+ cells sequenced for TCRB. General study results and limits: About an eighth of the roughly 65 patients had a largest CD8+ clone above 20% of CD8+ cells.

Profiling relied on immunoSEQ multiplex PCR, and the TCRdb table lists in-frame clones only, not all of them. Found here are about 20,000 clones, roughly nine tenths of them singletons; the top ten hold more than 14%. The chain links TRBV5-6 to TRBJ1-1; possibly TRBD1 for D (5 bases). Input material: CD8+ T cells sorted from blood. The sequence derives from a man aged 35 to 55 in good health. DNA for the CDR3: TGTGCCAGCAGCTTGGTAGCAGGGTTGAACACTGAAGCTTTCTTT. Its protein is CASSLVAGLNTEAFF.